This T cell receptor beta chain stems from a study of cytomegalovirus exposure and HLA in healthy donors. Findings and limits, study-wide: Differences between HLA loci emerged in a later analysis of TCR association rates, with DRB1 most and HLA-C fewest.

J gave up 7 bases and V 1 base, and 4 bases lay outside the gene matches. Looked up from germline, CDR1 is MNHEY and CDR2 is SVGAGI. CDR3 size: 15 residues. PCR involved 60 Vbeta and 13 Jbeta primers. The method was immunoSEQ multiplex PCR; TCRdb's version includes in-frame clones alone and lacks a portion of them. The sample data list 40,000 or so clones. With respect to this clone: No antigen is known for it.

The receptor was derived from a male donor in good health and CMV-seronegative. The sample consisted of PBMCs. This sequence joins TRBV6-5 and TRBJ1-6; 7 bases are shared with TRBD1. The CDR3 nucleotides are TGTGCCAGCAGTTACTTTGGGACAGTAAATTCACCCCTCCACTTT. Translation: CASSYFGTVNSPLHF.